This TCR beta chain is from a study of early T cells in non-severe SARS-CoV-2 infection. This clonotype has ten or more counts. Its antigen is not identified. cDNA molecules, individually, were tagged with unique molecular identifiers. TCRdb recomputed calls from the 5' RACE reads with MiXCR, one row per CDR3 protein. The sample lists about 85,000 distinct CDR3 sequences, around 14% occurring once. The study's findings and limits: A preference for anti-spike CD8 responses marked VDJdb matching, which missed private and CD4 specificities.

The clonotype comes from an adult who was a healthcare worker with PCR-confirmed SARS-CoV-2 infection or an uninfected control (not recorded which). The source material was whole blood.

This chain's CDR3 is CATSDPGGPQHF. DNA of the CDR3: TGTGCCACCAGTGATCCGGGAGGGCCCCAGCATTTT. The V gene is TRBV24-1, the J gene TRBJ1-5; D remains unclear. Germline V lookup: CDR1 KGHDR, CDR2 SFDVKD. The CDR3 runs 12 residues. V dropped 3 bases and J dropped 9 bases, with 8 bases sitting between them.